The TCR beta chain under discussion was sequenced for a study of technical replicates of blood from a handful of donors. The method was immunoSEQ multiplex PCR; TCRdb's version includes in-frame clones alone and lacks a portion of them. The sample consists of about 66,000 clones, about 89% of them appearing once. Germline V lookup: CDR1 PRHDT, CDR2 FYEKMQ (reference sequence). The ends were cut back, 3 bases at V and 5 bases at J, with 11 bases in the middle. CDR3 size: 14 residues. What was sequenced was PBMCs. This receptor was taken from a human donor in good health. Some clones in this sample may be carry-over from other donors' samples. V and J are TRBV13 and TRBJ2-1; D call uncertain. The CDR3 DNA reads TGTGCCAGCAGCTTGTTTTGGCCCAACAATGAGCAGTTCTTC. Residues: CASSLFWPNNEQFF.